The entry below gives a single T cell receptor beta chain sequence along with its context. The antigen is not known. The record originates from a study of T cells in Graves' hyperthyroidism and ophthalmopathy. Study-wide results and limits: Using 13 V-J features, a model discriminated ophthalmopathy from stable hyperthyroidism. Also found in blood were most expanded thyroid clonotypes above 0.001.

Disease duration was under 3 months in the ophthalmopathy patients, who also had a Clinical Activity Score of at least 3 and a NOSPECS grade of at least 4. Diagnosis rested on symptoms, serum thyroxine and TRAb, thyroid ultrasound, and orbital computed tomography. The TCR beta CDR3 regions underwent amplification using RNA transcripts as the source. The HTBI set primed first-round TCR CDR3 RT-PCR. TCRdb used MiXCR to reprocess the multiplex PCR reads, holding one entry per CDR3 protein. The table includes fewer than 650,000 distinct CDR3 sequences, roughly 14% detected once. The TCR originated in a woman aged 40 to 50 with Graves' ophthalmopathy. Sequencing was carried out using blood.

CDR3 region: CAWSVLGSGRNEQYF. CDR3 DNA sequence: TGTGCCTGGAGTGTACTAGGGTCCGGCCGGAACGAGCAGTACTTC. This rearrangement joins TRBV30 to TRBJ2-7; perhaps TRBD2 as D (5 bases). V gave up 0 bases and J gave up 5 bases, with 17 bases separating them. CDR3 size: 15 residues. Germline V gene lookup returns CDR1 GTSNPN and CDR2 SVGIG (reference sequence).